The rows below give T cell receptor beta chains drawn from one sample of a study of OX40 agonist ivuxolimab in advanced cancers. Produced via immunoSEQ multiplex PCR; TCRdb's table is partial and in-frame only. The table records tens of thousands of clones, 70% to 90% of them present only once. Sequencing used CD4+ or CD8+ T cells sorted from blood, obtained in a trial of the OX40 agonist ivuxolimab. These receptors were collected from an adult with an advanced solid tumor such as melanoma, head and neck, liver or kidney cancer. The CDR3 runs from the conserved cysteine through the conserved F or W. Each record gives: V gene, clone size, CDR3 protein. Clone size, where shown, is once, few, many, or a class for clones that have expanded.

v_call: TRBV4-1; clone_size: NA; cdr3_aa: CASSLTAAAKNIQYF
v_call: TRBV6-1; clone_size: few; cdr3_aa: CASSVDRESYEQYF
v_call: TRBV30; clone_size: NA; cdr3_aa: CAWNDGWGRGNYGYTF
v_call: TRBV7-3; clone_size: NA; cdr3_aa: CASSSSRSSTDTQYF
v_call: TRBV5-6; clone_size: once; cdr3_aa: CASSLGNTDTQYF
v_call: TRBV27; clone_size: NA; cdr3_aa: CASWRGGSSYEQYF
v_call: TRBV4-3; clone_size: once; cdr3_aa: CASSRPSGTTGELFF
v_call: TRBV28; clone_size: NA; cdr3_aa: CASSPAQAGASTQYF
v_call: TRBV7-2; clone_size: once; cdr3_aa: CASSATGQETQYF
v_call: TRBV6-5; clone_size: NA; cdr3_aa: CASAGSSGNTIYF
v_call: TRBV2; clone_size: few; cdr3_aa: CASSEGTDEQYF
v_call: TRBV5-4; clone_size: once; cdr3_aa: CASSSTSGRGNEQFF
v_call: TRBV5-1; clone_size: NA; cdr3_aa: CASSSAPLEGRELFF
v_call: TRBV5-1; clone_size: NA; cdr3_aa: CASSLELAGSYEQYF
v_call: TRBV7-2; clone_size: NA; cdr3_aa: CASSLGAVRAGNTIYF
v_call: TRBV5-1; clone_size: NA; cdr3_aa: CASSVGLAGGEQYF
v_call: TRBV19; clone_size: NA; cdr3_aa: CASSPFGGSSGANVLTF
v_call: TRBV27; clone_size: NA; cdr3_aa: CASSPYAGQSTDTQYF
v_call: TRBV19; clone_size: NA; cdr3_aa: CASSMIPNTGELFF
v_call: TRBV7-9; clone_size: NA; cdr3_aa: CASSFEGTSGSFDEQFF
v_call: TRBV5-4; clone_size: medium-sized; cdr3_aa: CASSLWGLYEQYF
v_call: TRBV7-2; clone_size: NA; cdr3_aa: CASSLGGTGATGELFF
v_call: TRBV4-1; clone_size: once; cdr3_aa: CASSQVGWGGETQYF
v_call: TRBV11-2; clone_size: once; cdr3_aa: CASSLPWTESAEQYF
v_call: TRBV5-1; clone_size: NA; cdr3_aa: CASSYLAGDGNIQYF
v_call: TRBV30; clone_size: NA; cdr3_aa: CAWSVSWGPQHF